The rows below give T cell receptor beta chains drawn from one sample of a study of low-dose radiotherapy and immunotherapy resistance in tumors. Each CDR3 protein gets one entry after TCRdb re-called the reads with MiXCR. The repertoire includes around 58,000 distinct CDR3 sequences, 20% to 25% of them detected once, and approximately 6.4% sits in the top ten. The specimen comprised PBMCs, sampled after low-dose radiotherapy plus immunotherapy. These receptors all stem from a male donor with prostate cancer. The CDR3 runs from the conserved cysteine through the conserved F or W. Fields, in order: D gene, clone size, J gene, V gene, CDR3 DNA, CDR3 protein. The D gene is left open where the match is weak. Size tells how often a clone was seen (once, few, many) or the class of an expanded clone, and some rows leave it out.

TRBD1 | few | TRBJ2-6 | TRBV20-1 | TGCAGTGCTACCCGGGACAGGGGATCTGGGGCCAACGTCCTGACTTTC | CSATRDRGSGANVLTF
- | - | TRBJ1-3 | TRBV20-1 | TGCAGTGCTCAAGGAGGCGAACCCTCTGGAAACACCATATATTTT | CSAQGGEPSGNTIYF
- | - | TRBJ1-2 | TRBV6-6 | TGTGCCAGCAGGGGGAGTGGGTACACCTTC | CASRGSGYTF
- | - | TRBJ1-4 | TRBV6-5 | TGTGCCAGCAGTTACTTGAGTGGGGGAAAACTGTTTTTT | CASSYLSGGKLFF
TRBD2 | - | TRBJ2-1 | TRBV6-2/TRBV6-3 | TGTGCCAGCAGTTACGATCTGTCTAGCGGGAGTAGGGCCTCCTACAATGAGCAGTTCTTC | CASSYDLSSGSRASYNEQFF
- | many | TRBJ2-1 | TRBV11-2 | TGTGCCAGCAGCTTAGAGTCCGGCCCGAGGCAGTTCTTC | CASSLESGPRQFF
- | many | TRBJ2-7 | TRBV4-1 | TGCGCCAGCAGCCAAGAATCGCTCGGTGGCGGAGACTCCTACGAGCAGTACTTC | CASSQESLGGGDSYEQYF
- | many | TRBJ2-7 | TRBV23-1 | TGCGCCAGCAGTCCATTCGGGCCCCCCCCCTACTACGAGCAGTACTTC | CASSPFGPPPYYEQYF
TRBD2 | many | TRBJ2-2 | TRBV20-1 | TGCAGTGCTCCCCTTGCTAGCGGGAGATCCGGGGAGCTGTTTTTT | CSAPLASGRSGELFF
TRBD2 | - | TRBJ2-7 | TRBV3-1 | TGTGCCAGCAGCCAAGACCCCCCGGGACTAGCGGGGGCAATCTCCTACGAGCAGTACTTC | CASSQDPPGLAGAISYEQYF
TRBD2 | many | TRBJ2-1 | TRBV20-1 | TGCAGTGCTAGAGGAGGACTAGCGGGAGATGTCTACAATGAGCAGTTCTTC | CSARGGLAGDVYNEQFF
- | many | TRBJ2-7 | TRBV4-3 | TGCGCCAGCAGCCAGGACTACCGGGACCGCTCCTACGAGCAGTACTTC | CASSQDYRDRSYEQYF
- | medium-sized | TRBJ1-1 | TRBV18 | TGTGCCAGCTCACCCATAGCCAGGGTGGGTGGCACTGAAGCTTTCTTT | CASSPIARVGGTEAFF
TRBD2 | many | TRBJ2-5 | TRBV10-3 | TGTGCCATCAGTACTAGCGAAACCCAAGAGACCCAGTACTTC | CAISTSETQETQYF
- | many | TRBJ2-3 | TRBV20-1 | TGCAGTGCGAGAACAGGGAGCACAGATACGCAGTATTTT | CSARTGSTDTQYF
- | many | TRBJ2-3 | TRBV5-4 | TGTGCCAGCAGCTCGGGACCCAAATTCACAGATACGCAGTATTTT | CASSSGPKFTDTQYF
- | many | TRBJ2-3 | TRBV19 | TGTGCCAGTACCGCCTCGGTAGCAGCTAGCACAGATACGCAGTATTTT | CASTASVAASTDTQYF
TRBD2 | - | TRBJ2-5 | TRBV5-1 | TGCGCCAGCAGCTTGGCCAGCGGGAGCCCCCAAGAGACCCAGTACTTC | CASSLASGSPQETQYF
- | many | TRBJ1-6 | TRBV30 | TGTGCCTGGAAAGAGGGCCGAGTGGCCCCCCTCCACTTT | CAWKEGRVAPLHF
TRBD2 | - | TRBJ2-1 | TRBV23-1 | TGCGCCAGCAGCAGCGGGGGGTGCTACAATGAGCAGTTCTTC | CASSSGGCYNEQFF
- | many | TRBJ2-3 | TRBV5-3 | TGTGCCAGCAGCCGGGATCTGAAAGATACGCAGTATTTT | CASSRDLKDTQYF
- | many | TRBJ2-4 | TRBV14 | TGTGCCAGCAGCCAAGATCGGGTGACAGCACAGTTC | CASSQDRVTAQF
- | - | TRBJ2-3 | TRBV5-6 | TGTGCCAGCAGCTTGCTCCAGGGTAGCACAGATACGCAGTATTTT | CASSLLQGSTDTQYF
- | - | TRBJ1-2 | TRBV19 | TGTGCCAGTAGTAAGCAGCCGAACTATGGCTACACCTTC | CASSKQPNYGYTF
- | many | TRBJ1-4 | TRBV20-1 | TGCAGTGCCAAACTAGAGAGGGCCATGGGGGAAAAACTGTTTTTT | CSAKLERAMGEKLFF
TRBD2 | many | TRBJ2-1 | TRBV7-2 | TGTGCCAGCAGCTTAGATAGCGGGGGGTTCAATGAGCAGTTCTTC | CASSLDSGGFNEQFF
TRBD1 | many | TRBJ2-1 | TRBV6-1 | TGTGCCAGCAGATACAGGGGGCCCTACAATGAGCAGTTCTTC | CASRYRGPYNEQFF
- | many | TRBJ1-4 | TRBV12-3/TRBV12-4 | TGTGCCAGCAAAGTCGCGGGGACTGAAAAACTGTTTTTT | CASKVAGTEKLFF
TRBD2 | few | TRBJ2-1 | TRBV19 | TGTGCCAGTAAACCGGGACTAGCGGAGCGGCAGTTCTTC | CASKPGLAERQFF
- | many | TRBJ2-1 | TRBV19 | TGTGCCAGTAGTATCCGGGGCAGGGTGTCTCCGAACAATGAGCAGTTCTTC | CASSIRGRVSPNNEQFF
TRBD2 | many | TRBJ2-5 | TRBV7-9 | TGTGCCAGCAGCTTAGCAGGACTAGCAGGAGAGACCCAGTACTTC | CASSLAGLAGETQYF
TRBD1 | - | TRBJ2-3 | TRBV29-1 | TGCAGCGTTACAGGACAGGGCTCAGATACGCAGTATTTT | CSVTGQGSDTQYF
- | many | TRBJ2-7 | TRBV29-1 | TGCAGCGTTATAGGGACACAAAACGAGCAGTACTTC | CSVIGTQNEQYF
- | many | TRBJ2-3 | TRBV11-2 | TGTGCCAGCAGCTTAAACCAAAACCGAGATACGCAGTATTTT | CASSLNQNRDTQYF
- | - | TRBJ1-1 | TRBV9 | TGTGCCAGCAGCGAAGCGGTAAAGTCTGAAGCTTTCTTT | CASSEAVKSEAFF
TRBD1 | many | TRBJ2-3 | TRBV5-6 | TGTGCCAGCAGCCCGGGACAGTCTCCATACACAGATACGCAGTATTTT | CASSPGQSPYTDTQYF
TRBD2 | many | TRBJ2-2 | TRBV7-9 | TGTGCCAGCAGCCCCCTGGGAGGGGACACCGGGGAGCTGTTTTTT | CASSPLGGDTGELFF
- | many | TRBJ1-4 | TRBV28 | TGTGCCAGCAGAACCGGGACGGATGAAAAACTGTTTTTT | CASRTGTDEKLFF
- | many | TRBJ2-6 | TRBV7-2 | TGTGCCAGCAGCTTAGTTCCAGGGGCCAACGTCCTGACTTTC | CASSLVPGANVLTF
- | - | TRBJ2-7 | TRBV30 | TGTGCCTGGACGGGGGATCCCACCTACGAGCAGTACTTC | CAWTGDPTYEQYF
TRBD1 | many | TRBJ1-2 | TRBV5-4 | TGTGCCAGCACCATAGACAGGGGCTATGGCTACACCTTC | CASTIDRGYGYTF